The 32 T cell receptor beta chains given below trace back to one sample, sequenced in a study of prognosis after radiotherapy for stage I lung cancer. Amplification of TCR beta CDR3 from genomic DNA used two-round multiplex PCR. Primers specific to each TRBV and TRBJ gene drove first-round PCR. MiXCR was run by TCRdb on the multiplex PCR reads, yielding one entry per CDR3 protein. The table records roughly 16,000 distinct CDR3 sequences, around 30% of them present only once. The sample consisted of PBMCs, taken before or after stereotactic body radiation therapy (not recorded which). Receptors were obtained from a donor over 45 with non-small cell lung cancer.

This clonotype was counted at least ten times. The chain couples TRBV7-9 to TRBJ2-7, with 8 positions matching TRBD1. Unmatched junction bases numbered 14, after V lost 5 bases and J lost 5 bases. In germline, CDR1 is SEHNR, CDR2 FQNEAQ (reference sequence). The CDR3 is 16 residues long. CDR3 coding DNA: TGTGCCAGCAGCCCCACCTCCGGGACAGGAAAAAACGAGCAGTACTTC. Amino acid sequence: CASSPTSGTGKNEQYF.

This clonotype was seen at least ten times. The J gene is TRBJ2-5, the V gene TRBV19, with TRBD1 as a possible D gene (6 bases). The CDR3 covers 16 residues. V was shortened by 3 bases and J by 5 bases, with 19 bases between the two germline ends. Germline assignment: CDR1 LNHDA and CDR2 SQIVND (reference sequence). CDR3: CASSIHLGQAVETQYF. The CDR3 DNA sequence: TGTGCCAGTAGTATTCATCTGGGACAAGCCGTCGAGACCCAGTACTTC. Using reference TRBV19 and TRBJ2-5 for the parts outside the CDR3, the full variable domain is DGGITQSPKYLFRKEGQNVTLSCEQNLNHDAMYWYRQDPGQGLRLIYYSQIVNDFQKGDIAEGYSVSREKKESFPLTVTSAQKNPTAFYLCASSIHLGQAVETQYFGPGTRLLVL.

This clonotype was recorded at least ten times. The rearrangement joins TRBV5-8 to TRBJ2-7; D is possibly TRBD1 or TRBD2 (6 bases each). Germline V gene data show CDR1 as SGHTS and CDR2 as YDEGEE. V shed 6 bases and J shed 3 bases, with 13 bases lying between them. This CDR3 comprises 13 residues. The CDR3, as DNA: TGTGCCAGCAACCAAGGGGGGTTCTACGAGCAGTACTTC. It yields the protein CASNQGGFYEQYF.

This clonotype occurred many times. This sequence joins TRBV6-1 and TRBJ2-5; TRBD1 is a possible D gene (5 bases). Germline values: CDR1 MNHNS, CDR2 SASEGT. V shed 8 bases and J shed 4 bases, with 11 bases lying between them. This CDR3 has 12 amino acids. For the CDR3, the DNA is TGTGCCAGCGGGTGGCAGGGAGAGACCCAGTACTTC. Protein: CASGWQGETQYF.

In this sample, this clonotype turned up many times. The V call is TRBV29-1, the J call TRBJ1-2; 9 nucleotides agree with TRBD1. V lost 7 bases and J lost 8; bases outside the gene matches: 8. The CDR3 runs to 12 residues. Germline CDR1 and CDR2: SQVTM and ANQGSEA. CDR3 amino acids: CSAGTGIGGYTF. The CDR3 nucleotides are TGCAGCGCCGGGACAGGGATCGGCGGCTACACCTTC. Drawing the rest from reference TRBV29-1 and TRBJ1-2, the complete variable domain is SAVISQKPSRDICQRGTSLTIQCQVDSQVTMMFWYRQQPGQSLTLIATANQGSEATYESGFVIDKFPISRPNLTFSTLTVSNMSPEDSSIYLCSAGTGIGGYTFGSGTRLTVV.

This clonotype has at least ten counts. The rearrangement uses TRBV6-1 and TRBJ1-1, with no clear D. Trimming removed 0 bases from V and 1 base from J, with 3 bases in between. Germline CDR1 reads MNHNS; CDR2 reads SASEGT. The CDR3 contains 13 residues. The CDR3: CASSEAENTEAFF. The CDR3 DNA sequence: TGTGCCAGCAGTGAAGCTGAGAACACTGAAGCTTTCTTT.

This clonotype was seen many times. The genes are TRBV5-1 and TRBJ2-3; D is perhaps TRBD2 (5 bases). The germline V gene has CDR1 SGHRS and CDR2 YFSETQ. V was cut by 0 bases and J by 5 bases, with 7 bases left in between. There are 13 residues in the CDR3. In DNA, the CDR3 is TGCGCCAGCAGCTTGGGACTATTAGATACGCAGTATTTT. Its protein is CASSLGLLDTQYF. Combining the CDR3 with reference TRBV5-1 and TRBJ2-3 gives the whole variable domain KAGVTQTPRYLIKTRGQQVTLSCSPISGHRSVSWYQQTPGQGLQFLFEYFSETQRNKGNFPGRFSGRQFSNSRSEMNVSTLELGDSALYLCASSLGLLDTQYFGPGTRLTVL.

This clonotype appeared many times. The chain is built from TRBV3-1 and TRBJ2-5; 7 bases map to TRBD2. Germline assignment: CDR1 LGHDT and CDR2 YNNKEL (reference sequence). This CDR3 has 15 residues. V was pared by 3 bases and J by 4 bases, with 8 bases of the junction left unmatched. In nucleotides, the CDR3 is TGTGCCAGCAGCCAGCCCTTCGGGAGGACAGAGACCCAGTACTTC. Protein product: CASSQPFGRTETQYF.

This clonotype was observed many times. J is TRBJ1-1 and V is TRBV18; D is unresolved. Trimming left V 0 bases short and J 4 bases short, with 15 bases between. The CDR3 runs to 16 residues. CDR1 is KGHSH and CDR2 is LQKENI in the germline V gene. CDR3 amino acids: CASSPPRREGSTEAFF. The CDR3 DNA sequence: TGTGCCAGCTCACCACCGCGTCGGGAAGGGAGCACTGAAGCTTTCTTT.

This clonotype was picked up a small number of times. This chain joins TRBV29-1 and TRBJ1-1; TRBD1 might be the D (6 bases). The CDR3 contains 13 residues. Trimming took 3 bases from V and 4 from J, leaving 12 bases between them. The germline V gene encodes CDR1 SQVTM and CDR2 ANQGSEA. CDR3 region: CSVEGGFGTEAFF. The CDR3 region has the DNA TGCAGCGTTGAGGGGGGCTTTGGCACTGAAGCTTTCTTT.

As for this clonotype: This sequence is one base from a far larger clone and is likely a read error. This chain joins TRBV6-1 and TRBJ2-5; TRBD2 aligns across 10 bases. The assigned J gene may be wrong: the sequence end matches TRBJ2-1 better. The CDR3 runs to 20 residues. Germline CDR1 and CDR2: MNHNS and SASEGT. Here the CDR3 DNA reads TGTGCCAGCAGTCCTACTAATATTGAGCGGGAGGGTACCAACTACAATGAGCAGTTCTTC. Translated: CASSPTNIEREGTNYNEQFF.

Judged by abundance, this clonotype is medium-sized (0.01 to 0.1%). The chain couples TRBV20-1 to TRBJ2-7; TRBD2 agrees at 8 bases. The CDR3 is 17 amino acids. V was clipped by 6 bases and J by 5 bases; unmatched bases: 21. Germline V gene sequence: CDR1 DFQATT, CDR2 SNEGSKA (reference sequence). The CDR3 coding sequence is TGCAGTGCGCTAATAAAACCGAGCGGGAGCCTTTACCACGAGCAGTACTTC. Amino acids: CSALIKPSGSLYHEQYF.

This clonotype is judged medium-sized. The chain is built from TRBV11-3 and TRBJ2-1, with D perhaps being TRBD1 or TRBD2 (5 bases each). Trimming stripped 0 bases from V and 3 bases from J, with 9 bases between. This CDR3 comprises 15 residues. Per the germline V gene, CDR1 is SGHNT and CDR2 is YENEEA. The CDR3 coding sequence is TGTGCCAGCAGCTTAGATGGGGGAAACTACAATGAGCAGTTCTTC. Protein sequence: CASSLDGGNYNEQFF.

A single count supports this clonotype. The junction departs from germline at one end; a sequencing error may be responsible. The CDR3 DNA reads as TGTGTCAGCAGTGAAGGGCTAGCGGACTACGAGCAGTACTTC. Translating it yields CVSSEGLADYEQYF. V and J are TRBV2 and TRBJ2-7; 7 bases match TRBD2. There are 14 residues in the CDR3. Germline V gives CDR1 SNHLY, CDR2 FYNNEI. The full variable domain, rest sourced from reference TRBV2 and TRBJ2-7, is EPEVTQTPSHQVTQMGQEVILRCVPISNHLYFYWYRQILGQKVEFLVSFYNNEISEKSEIFDDQFSVERPDGSNFTLKIRSTKLEDSAMYFCVSSEGLADYEQYFGPGTRLTVT.

In its sample, this clonotype is medium-sized. This chain joins TRBV20-1 and TRBJ1-1; TRBD1 is a possible D gene (5 bases). Germline V gene sequence: CDR1 DFQATT, CDR2 SNEGSKA (reference sequence). The CDR3 is 14 amino acids. The V and J ends lost 6 bases and 1 base respectively, with 15 bases between them. CDR3 region: CSAPVEGRNTEAFF. The CDR3 DNA reads as TGCAGTGCCCCGGTAGAGGGACGGAACACTGAAGCTTTCTTT.

This clonotype was observed at least ten times. A read error may explain this, as a much larger clone is one base away. This chain joins TRBV6-1 and TRBJ2-7, with 7 bases lining up with TRBD2. From germline, CDR1 is MNHNS and CDR2 SASEGT. The length of the CDR3 is 14 residues. This CDR3 reads CACSAASGFYEQYF. The CDR3 nucleotides are TGTGCCTGCAGTGCGGCTAGCGGATTCTACGAGCAGTACTTC.

Ten or more counts support this clonotype. The V call is TRBV2, the J call TRBJ2-3; 10 bases agree with TRBD2. Germline CDR1 is SNHLY and CDR2 is FYNNEI. J lost 5 bases, V lost 6 bases, and 5 bases had no gene match. The CDR3 loop spans 14 amino acids. The CDR3 region has the DNA TGTGCCAGCAGGGGACTAGCGCATTTAGATACGCAGTATTTT. Translating it yields CASRGLAHLDTQYF.

This clonotype ranks as medium-sized. The DNA of the CDR3 is TGTGCCAGTAGGACGGGGGCTCAGCCCCAGCATTTT. It specifies CASRTGAQPQHF. V usage is TRBV19 and J usage is TRBJ1-5; weak D call: TRBD1 (6 bases). CDR3 size: 12 residues. CDR1 is LNHDA and CDR2 is SQIVND in the germline V gene (reference sequence). Trimming took 6 bases from V and 6 from J, leaving 9 bases between them.

This clonotype appeared many times. The V and J genes are TRBV20-1 and TRBJ2-4, with 10 bases fitting TRBD1. The J segment lost 9 bases and the V segment lost 6 bases, leaving 14 bases of the junction unmatched. Looked up from germline, CDR1 is DFQATT and CDR2 is SNEGSKA (reference sequence). The CDR3 sequence is 15 residues long. DNA of the CDR3: TGCAGTGCAGCCGGGACAGGGGTCTATCTGGGCATTCAGTACTTC. This encodes CSAAGTGVYLGIQYF.

Turning to this clonotype: This sequence is one base from a far larger clone and is likely a read error. V is TRBV6-5 and J is TRBJ2-3; the match to TRBD2 covers 13 bases. Germline V CDR1 and CDR2: MNHEY, SVGAGI. V lost 2 bases and J lost 4; bases outside the gene matches: 3. CDR3 size: 16 residues. Here the CDR3 DNA reads TGTGCCAGCAGTTACCGGACTAGCGGGAGCCCAGATACGCAGTATTTT. Translating it yields CASSYRTSGSPDTQYF.

This clonotype was recorded at least ten times. J is TRBJ1-1 and V is TRBV2, with 7 bases lining up with TRBD1. The CDR3 has 13 residues. Germline lookup yields CDR1 SNHLY and CDR2 FYNNEI. Trimming removed 5 bases from V and 4 bases from J; junction bases left unmatched: 4. The DNA of the CDR3 is TGTGCCAGCAGTCAACAGGGGATCACTGAAGCTTTCTTT. Protein product: CASSQQGITEAFF. The whole variable domain, filled in from reference TRBV2 and TRBJ1-1, reads EPEVTQTPSHQVTQMGQEVILRCVPISNHLYFYWYRQILGQKVEFLVSFYNNEISEKSEIFDDQFSVERPDGSNFTLKIRSTKLEDSAMYFCASSQQGITEAFFGQGTRLTVV.

By proportion, this clonotype is medium-sized. The rearrangement joins TRBV6-2 or TRBV6-3 to TRBJ2-1, with D unresolved. Trimming took 0 bases from V and 10 from J, leaving 7 bases between them. The CDR3 consists of 12 residues. Germline CDR1 reads MNHEY; CDR2 reads SVGEGT. In nucleotides, the CDR3 is TGTGCCAGCAGTTACTCGACCGGAGAGCAGTTCTTC. This codes for CASSYSTGEQFF.

In this sample, this clonotype turned up many times. The V call is TRBV12-3 or TRBV12-4, the J call TRBJ1-3; TRBD1 might be the D (6 bases). This CDR3 spans 20 amino acids. V was pared by 6 bases and J by 0 bases, with 27 bases between. CDR3 DNA: TGTGCCAGCAGATATTCGACACCGGGACTTAAAGGGGGCTCTGGAAACACCATATATTTT. Protein sequence: CASRYSTPGLKGGSGNTIYF.

The sample holds many counts of this clonotype. V gene TRBV27 combines with J gene TRBJ2-7, with 9 bases aligning to TRBD2. The CDR3 extends over 16 amino acids. Germline values: CDR1 MNHEY, CDR2 SMNVEV (reference sequence). The ends lost 5 bases at V and 5 bases at J; junction bases unmatched: 13. CDR3 protein: CASSLTGGLALNEQYF. In DNA, the CDR3 is TGTGCCAGCAGTCTTACCGGGGGACTAGCTCTTAACGAGCAGTACTTC.

DNA for the CDR3: TGTGCCAGCACGATGGGCCCCGACGCAAGGACTAGCGGGAGGTCCTACGAGCAGTACTTC. Its translation is CASTMGPDARTSGRSYEQYF. The chain uses TRBV6-2 or TRBV6-3 and TRBJ2-7; 14 nucleotides line up with TRBD2. Trimming at V came to 7 bases and at J to 1 base, leaving 18 bases not matched to a gene. Per germline, CDR1 MNHEY and CDR2 SVGEGT. This CDR3 comprises 20 residues.

This clonotype was recorded many times. V gene TRBV7-9 combines with J gene TRBJ2-3; D unclear. The CDR3 contains 15 residues. V gave up 7 bases and J gave up 3 bases, with 17 bases separating them. CDR1 is SEHNR, CDR2 FQNEAQ, per germline (reference sequence). The CDR3 DNA follows: TGTGCCAGCACCCTGAATGCGCTACCAACAGATACGCAGTATTTT. It is translated as CASTLNALPTDTQYF.

This clonotype occurred many times. The rearrangement joins TRBV24-1 to TRBJ2-1; TRBD2 agrees at 13 bases. The CDR3 covers 16 residues. V shed 5 bases and J 7 bases; nucleotides not matched to a gene: 7. Germline lookup yields CDR1 KGHDR and CDR2 SFDVKD. The CDR3 nucleotides read TGTGCCACCAGTGTCACTAGCGGGAGGGGAAAGAATGAGCAGTTCTTC. Protein product: CATSVTSGRGKNEQFF.

Relative to its sample, this clonotype is medium-sized. This chain joins TRBV11-2 and TRBJ2-2; 9 bases are shared with TRBD1. J lost 4 bases, V lost 3 bases, and 0 bases had no gene match. This CDR3 has 14 residues. Germline CDR1 and CDR2: SGHAT and FQNNGV. The CDR3 is CASSLTGGTGELFF. CDR3 sequence (DNA): TGTGCCAGCAGCTTGACAGGGGGCACCGGGGAGCTGTTTTTT.

With regard to this clonotype: A much larger clone is a single base away; this may be a read error. This CDR3 reads CAGSGKGGRQPQHF. In nucleotides, the CDR3 is TGTGCCGGTTCCGGGAAAGGGGGTCGTCAGCCCCAGCATTTT. V is TRBV19 and J is TRBJ1-5; TRBD1 is a possible D gene (6 bases). The CDR3 covers 14 residues. Trimming cost V 11 bases and J 6 bases, with 20 bases left between them. Germline lookup yields CDR1 LNHDA and CDR2 SQIVND (reference sequence).

The gene calls are TRBV12-3 or TRBV12-4 and TRBJ2-1; D gene ambiguous. Between the trimmed V and J ends, which lost 5 bases and 10 bases, there was a span of 9 bases. The CDR3 is made up of 11 amino acids. The CDR3 is CASSHQLEQFF. The CDR3 DNA is TGTGCCAGCAGTCACCAATTGGAGCAGTTCTTC.

The chain links TRBV7-9 to TRBJ2-2; 7 bases align to TRBD2. Germline CDR1 SEHNR, CDR2 FQNEAQ (reference sequence). Trimming at V came to 9 bases and at J to 8 bases, leaving 18 bases not matched to a gene. CDR3 length: 16 residues. This CDR3 is CARSETQLREGGELFF. CDR3 DNA sequence: TGTGCCAGAAGCGAAACACAACTTAGGGAGGGAGGGGAGCTGTTTTTT. The whole variable domain, filled in from reference TRBV7-9 and TRBJ2-2, reads DTGVSQNPRHKITKRGQNVTFRCDPISEHNRLYWYRQTLGQGPEFLTYFQNEAQLEKSRLLSDRFSAERPKGSFSTLEIQRTEQGDSAMYLCARSETQLREGGELFFGEGSRLTVL.

The table lists this clonotype with many counts. The J gene is TRBJ1-1, the V gene TRBV20-1; D gene unclear. There are 14 residues in the CDR3. The germline gives CDR1 DFQATT, CDR2 SNEGSKA (reference sequence). Trimming shortened V by 4 bases and J by 4 bases, and 16 bases separated the two germline ends. The CDR3 region has the DNA TGCAGTGCTACCCCGCAGCGAGTGGGCACTGAAGCTTTCTTT. It specifies CSATPQRVGTEAFF.